Below, 12 T cell receptor beta chains from the same sample are listed, as sequenced in a study of blood T cell repertoires in COVID-19. Some clones are missing from TCRdb's copy, which holds only in-frame ones; the method was immunoSEQ multiplex PCR. This table holds around 190,000 clones, roughly 82% found once. The source material was peripheral blood. Every receptor here comes from a woman in her fifties or sixties with COVID-19, enrolled during active disease.

A few counts support this clone. V is TRBV13 and J is TRBJ1-6; tentatively, D is TRBD1 (5 bases). Deletions cut 2 bases from V and 5 bases from J, with 10 bases between. CDR1 is PRHDT, CDR2 FYEKMQ, per germline (reference sequence). The CDR3 has 15 residues. This chain's CDR3 is CASSLQGGNNSPLHF. CDR3 nucleotide sequence: TGTGCCAGCAGCTTACAGGGAGGAAATAATTCACCCCTCCACTTT.

V usage is TRBV10-3 and J usage is TRBJ1-1, with D possibly being TRBD1 (5 bases). Germline CDR1 ENHRY, CDR2 SYGVKD. This CDR3 is built from 13 residues. The germline V and J ends were trimmed by 2 bases and 6 bases, with 10 bases remaining between them. The CDR3, as DNA: TGTGCCATCAGTGAGGGGGGGGAGTCTGAAGCTTTCTTT. Translated, it gives CAISEGGESEAFF.

The chain is built from TRBV7-2 and TRBJ1-1, with D perhaps TRBD1 (5 bases). This CDR3 has 15 amino acids. Trimming left V 1 base short and J 5 bases short, with 14 bases between. The V gene's germline CDR1 is SGHTA and CDR2 FQGNSA. Here the CDR3 reads CASSLGSQGSTEAFF. DNA of the CDR3: TGTGCCAGCAGCTTAGGATCCCAGGGAAGTACTGAAGCTTTCTTT.

The chain employs TRBV28 and TRBJ2-7; 8 nucleotides match TRBD1. CDR3 length: 15 amino acids. Trimming cost V 2 bases and J 4 bases; bases outside gene matches: 7. In germline, CDR1 is MDHEN, CDR2 SYDVKM. The CDR3 here is CASSLGQGVRYEQYF. Here the CDR3 DNA reads TGTGCCAGCAGTTTAGGACAGGGTGTTCGGTACGAGCAGTACTTC.

The rearrangement uses TRBV5-1 and TRBJ2-7; D is undetermined. CDR3 length: 14 residues. The V end lost 3 bases, the J end lost 5 bases, and 15 bases lay between the germline ends. Germline CDR1 is SGHRS and CDR2 is YFSETQ. CDR3 sequence (DNA): TGCGCCAGCAGCTCTAAAGTATCGGTAGACGAGCAGTACTTC. It translates to CASSSKVSVDEQYF.

This clone occurred a few times. This chain links TRBV5-6 with TRBJ1-1; the D gene is possibly TRBD1 (6 bases). The ends were cut back, 2 bases at V and 1 base at J, with 15 bases in the middle. The germline V gene has CDR1 SGHDT and CDR2 YYEEEE. CDR3 length: 16 amino acids. The CDR3 DNA follows: TGTGCCAGCAGCTTAATCCCCGGACAGAAGAACACTGAAGCTTTCTTT. Translating gives CASSLIPGQKNTEAFF. The whole variable domain, filled in from reference TRBV5-6 and TRBJ1-1, reads DAGVTQSPTHLIKTRGQQVTLRCSPKSGHDTVSWYQQALGQGPQFIFQYYEEEERQRGNFPDRFSGHQFPNYSSELNVNALLLGDSALYLCASSLIPGQKNTEAFFGQGTRLTVV.

This clone occurred a few times. The V call is TRBV6-5, the J call TRBJ1-1; 9 bases line up with TRBD1. The CDR3 loop spans 13 amino acids. The trim removed 1 base at V and 8 bases at J, leaving 2 bases unmatched. The V gene's germline CDR1 is MNHEY and CDR2 SVGAGI. CDR3 loop: CASSYLGQGEAFF. DNA for the CDR3: TGTGCCAGCAGTTACTTGGGACAGGGAGAAGCTTTCTTT.

The chain employs TRBV6-6 and TRBJ2-3; maybe TRBD2 (5 bases). This CDR3 has 16 residues. Germline V gene lookup returns CDR1 MNHNY and CDR2 SVGAGI (reference sequence). V gave up 2 bases and J gave up 8 bases, with 20 bases separating them. The CDR3 loop is CASSYRQGLHPGTQYF. The DNA for the CDR3 is TGTGCCAGCAGTTACCGTCAAGGACTTCATCCGGGTACGCAGTATTTT.

V gene TRBV7-9 combines with J gene TRBJ1-5; D unclear. Germline V gene lookup returns CDR1 SEHNR and CDR2 FQNEAQ (reference sequence). CDR3 length: 12 amino acids. V was shortened by 1 base and J by 9 bases, with 7 bases between the two germline ends. CDR3 DNA: TGTGCCAGCAGCTTAGGAGATGGGCCCCAGCATTTT. Translating gives CASSLGDGPQHF.

The chain uses TRBV27 and TRBJ1-6, with D tentatively TRBD1 (5 bases). Germline loops: CDR1 MNHEY, CDR2 SMNVEV (reference sequence). This CDR3 contains 14 residues. The germline V and J ends were trimmed by 6 bases and 9 bases, with 15 bases remaining between them. The chain's CDR3 is CASRPGDEGSPLHF. The CDR3 DNA is TGTGCCAGCAGACCGGGGGACGAGGGTTCACCCCTCCACTTT.

This sequence joins TRBV7-9 and TRBJ2-1, with D possibly matching TRBD2 (6 bases). Germline V gene sequence: CDR1 SEHNR, CDR2 FQNEAQ (reference sequence). V was clipped by 1 base and J by 9 bases, with 13 bases between them. The CDR3 consists of 14 residues. The CDR3 DNA is TGTGCCAGCAGCTTAGGGATGACTAGTCTTGAGCAGTTCTTC. Residues: CASSLGMTSLEQFF.

This chain connects TRBV9 to TRBJ1-3, with D tentatively TRBD1 (5 bases). Germline assignment: CDR1 SGDLS and CDR2 YYNGEE. The CDR3 is 16 amino acids. The V end lost 3 bases, the J end lost 1 base, and 14 bases lay between the germline ends. The CDR3 DNA sequence: TGTGCCAGCAGCGGAGGAGGGGCGACGTCTGGAAACACCATATATTTT. Residues: CASSGGGATSGNTIYF.